This T cell receptor beta chain appears in the sequencing data of a study of T-cell memory formation after mild COVID-19. Study-wide results and limits: Mainly in CM and EM were contracting CD4+ clones; CD8+ were in EMRA. Day 15 to 85 contractors were CD4/CD8 balanced; later expanders leaned CD4+. Pre-infection memory harbored some responding clones, suggesting cross-reactive memory joined.

TCRdb recomputed calls from the 5' RACE reads with MiXCR, one row per CDR3 protein. The sample lists hundreds of thousands of distinct CDR3 sequences; approximately 15% were seen once. Germline lookup yields CDR1 ENHRY and CDR2 SYGVKD. This CDR3 is built from 16 residues. The V and J ends lost 0 bases and 5 bases respectively, with 16 bases between them. A word on this clonotype: Antigen unknown.

This sequence originates from an adult woman who had mild COVID-19 (a few samples of this study predate the infection). Cell type and time point are not known. Sequences were obtained from PBMCs or a T cell subset sorted from them (not recorded which). The V call is TRBV10-3, the J call TRBJ1-1; weak D call: TRBD1 (5 bases). The CDR3 sequence is CAISESRAGDATEAFF. In DNA, the CDR3 is TGTGCCATCAGTGAGTCACGGGCTGGGGACGCAACTGAAGCTTTCTTT.